This T cell receptor beta chain was documented in a study of PD-1 blockade in classical Hodgkin lymphoma. Study-wide results and caveats: What caused the repertoire differences, perhaps disease activity or prior therapy, remains undefined. Reports indicated that newly diagnosed patients had lower baseline TCR diversity than healthy donors did.

CDR1 is SGHRS and CDR2 is YFSETQ in the germline V gene. V gave up 2 bases and J gave up 4 bases, with 3 bases separating them. This CDR3 has 11 amino acids. Profiled with immunoSEQ multiplex PCR; TCRdb holds only in-frame clones, not every one. The sample has approximately 61,000 clones; 85% to 90% are singletons. With respect to this clone: The target antigen is unknown.

Following autologous stem cell transplantation, relapse occurred in every patient, and exposure to brentuximab vedotin varied. Relapsed/refractory classical Hodgkin lymphoma patients had complete, partial or progressive responses. J is TRBJ2-5 and V is TRBV5-1; D not certain. The receptor was derived from a human donor with classical Hodgkin lymphoma. The starting material was peripheral blood mononuclear cells (PBMCs), obtained at baseline. The CDR3: CASSFGETQYF. CDR3 nucleotides: TGCGCCAGCAGCTTCGGAGAGACCCAGTACTTC. Complete variable domain (other parts from reference TRBV5-1 and TRBJ2-5): KAGVTQTPRYLIKTRGQQVTLSCSPISGHRSVSWYQQTPGQGLQFLFEYFSETQRNKGNFPGRFSGRQFSNSRSEMNVSTLELGDSALYLCASSFGETQYFGPGTRLLVL.